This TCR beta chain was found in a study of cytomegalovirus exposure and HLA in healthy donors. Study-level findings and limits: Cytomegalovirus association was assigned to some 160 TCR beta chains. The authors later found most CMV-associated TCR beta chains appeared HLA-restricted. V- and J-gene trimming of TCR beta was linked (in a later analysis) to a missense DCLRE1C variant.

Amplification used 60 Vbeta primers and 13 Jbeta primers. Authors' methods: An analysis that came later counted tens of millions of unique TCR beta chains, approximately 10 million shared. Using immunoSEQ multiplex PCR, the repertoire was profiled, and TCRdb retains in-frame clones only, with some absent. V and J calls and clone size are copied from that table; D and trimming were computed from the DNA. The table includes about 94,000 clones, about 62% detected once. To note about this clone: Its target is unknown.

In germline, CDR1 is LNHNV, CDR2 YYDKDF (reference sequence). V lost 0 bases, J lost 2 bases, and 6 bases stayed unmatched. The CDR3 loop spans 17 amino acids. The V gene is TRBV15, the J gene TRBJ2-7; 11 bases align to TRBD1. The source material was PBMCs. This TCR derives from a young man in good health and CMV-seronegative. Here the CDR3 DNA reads TGTGCCACCAGCAGAGATATGGGACAGGGGGTCCCCTACGAGCAGTACTTC. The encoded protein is CATSRDMGQGVPYEQYF.